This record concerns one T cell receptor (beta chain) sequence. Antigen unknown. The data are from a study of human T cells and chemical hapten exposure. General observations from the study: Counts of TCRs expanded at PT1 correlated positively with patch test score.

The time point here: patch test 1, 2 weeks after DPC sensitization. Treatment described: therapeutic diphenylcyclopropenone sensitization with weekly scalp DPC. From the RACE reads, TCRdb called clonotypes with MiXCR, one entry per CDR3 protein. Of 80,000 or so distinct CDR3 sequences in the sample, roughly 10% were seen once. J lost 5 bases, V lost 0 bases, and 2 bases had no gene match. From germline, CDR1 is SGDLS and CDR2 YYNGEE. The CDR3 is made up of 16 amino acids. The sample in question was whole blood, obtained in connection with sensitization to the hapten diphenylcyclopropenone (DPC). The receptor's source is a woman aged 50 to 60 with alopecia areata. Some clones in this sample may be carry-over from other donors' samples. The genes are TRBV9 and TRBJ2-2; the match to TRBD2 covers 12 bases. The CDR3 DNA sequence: TGTGCCAGCAGCGTAGGACTAGCGGGAGTTACCGGGGAGCTGTTTTTT. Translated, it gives CASSVGLAGVTGELFF.